The rows below give T cell receptor beta chains drawn from one sample of a study of cytomegalovirus exposure and HLA in healthy donors. TCRdb keeps only in-frame clones here, not all; method: immunoSEQ multiplex PCR. The repertoire holds some 90,000 clones, around 80% seen once, with roughly 32% in the top ten. What was sequenced was PBMCs. The receptors were sampled from a man in his fifties or sixties in good health and CMV-seropositive. Each CDR3 is given with its conserved first and last residue. A D gene is named only where the DNA matches it firmly. Only some rows state a clone size, as once, few, many or a class for expanded clones.

d_call: TRBD1
v_call: TRBV6-4
j_call: TRBJ2-3
clone_size: -
cdr3_nt: TGTGCCAGCAGTGGTCGGGGACAGCAGTTGACTTCTAGCACAGATACGCAGTATTTT
cdr3_aa: CASSGRGQQLTSSTDTQYF

d_call: -
v_call: TRBV5-6
j_call: TRBJ2-7
clone_size: -
cdr3_nt: TGTGCCAGCAGCTTTCAGACAGGAGCCTACGAGCAGTACTTC
cdr3_aa: CASSFQTGAYEQYF

d_call: TRBD1
v_call: TRBV10-3
j_call: TRBJ2-7
clone_size: once
cdr3_nt: TGTGCCATCAGTCTCCGGGACAGGGCCGAGCAGTACTTC
cdr3_aa: CAISLRDRAEQYF

d_call: TRBD1
v_call: TRBV14
j_call: TRBJ2-2
clone_size: once
cdr3_nt: TGTGCCAGCATCACAGGGGACACCGGGGAGCTGTTTTTT
cdr3_aa: CASITGDTGELFF

d_call: TRBD2
v_call: TRBV28
j_call: TRBJ2-2
clone_size: -
cdr3_nt: TGTGCCAGCAGTTTAAGACTAGCTAGCGGGGAGCTGTTTTTT
cdr3_aa: CASSLRLASGELFF

d_call: -
v_call: TRBV19
j_call: TRBJ1-2
clone_size: -
cdr3_nt: TGTGCCAGTAGTATAGGGCAGGGTTTGTTCGTTGATGGCTACACCTTC
cdr3_aa: CASSIGQGLFVDGYTF

d_call: -
v_call: TRBV19
j_call: TRBJ2-2
clone_size: -
cdr3_nt: TGTGCCAGTAGTATCTCCGACACCGGGGAGCCGTTTTTT
cdr3_aa: CASSISDTGEPFF

d_call: TRBD1
v_call: TRBV7-8
j_call: TRBJ1-2
clone_size: -
cdr3_nt: TGTGCCAGCTCACGGGACAGAAACTATGGCTACACCTTC
cdr3_aa: CASSRDRNYGYTF

d_call: TRBD2
v_call: TRBV10-3
j_call: TRBJ2-3
clone_size: -
cdr3_nt: TGTGCCATCAGGGGGACGGGAGAGGGAGGGAGCACAGATACGCAGTATTTT
cdr3_aa: CAIRGTGEGGSTDTQYF

d_call: -
v_call: TRBV7-9
j_call: TRBJ1-2
clone_size: -
cdr3_nt: TGTGCCAGCAGCTTAGGACGGGGTTACAGGGCAGGGAGAAACTATGGCTACACCTTC
cdr3_aa: CASSLGRGYRAGRNYGYTF

d_call: TRBD2
v_call: TRBV29-1
j_call: TRBJ2-2
clone_size: -
cdr3_nt: TGCAGCGTCGAAACCGGGACTAGTAACACCGGGGAGCTGTTTTTT
cdr3_aa: CSVETGTSNTGELFF

d_call: TRBD1
v_call: TRBV7-8
j_call: TRBJ1-1
clone_size: few
cdr3_nt: TGTGCCAGCAGCTTAACAGGGGGGAACACTGAAGCTTTCTTT
cdr3_aa: CASSLTGGNTEAFF

d_call: TRBD2
v_call: TRBV27
j_call: TRBJ2-2
clone_size: -
cdr3_nt: TGTGCCAGCAGTTTCGCTAGCGGGATTTCGGGGGAGCTGTTTTTT
cdr3_aa: CASSFASGISGELFF

d_call: -
v_call: TRBV5-1
j_call: TRBJ1-3
clone_size: -
cdr3_nt: TGCGCCAGCAGCATCTCAGGGTCAGGGTCTGGAAACACCATATATTTT
cdr3_aa: CASSISGSGSGNTIYF

d_call: TRBD1
v_call: TRBV29-1
j_call: TRBJ1-5
clone_size: -
cdr3_nt: TGCAGCGCCGGGGACAGCCCTTTCAATCAGCCCCAGCATTTT
cdr3_aa: CSAGDSPFNQPQHF

d_call: -
v_call: TRBV7-2
j_call: TRBJ1-5
clone_size: -
cdr3_nt: TGTGCCAGCAGCTCCCGACATGGTTATAGCAATCAGCCCCAGCATTTT
cdr3_aa: CASSSRHGYSNQPQHF

d_call: -
v_call: TRBV5-4
j_call: TRBJ2-3
clone_size: once
cdr3_nt: TGTGCCAGCAGCTTGGATCGCGTCGCTTTTACAGATACGCAGTATTTT
cdr3_aa: CASSLDRVAFTDTQYF

d_call: -
v_call: TRBV2
j_call: TRBJ1-5
clone_size: -
cdr3_nt: TGTGCCAGCCAAAAGGGAGGAGACAATCAGCCCCAGCATTTT
cdr3_aa: CASQKGGDNQPQHF

d_call: -
v_call: TRBV28
j_call: TRBJ2-4
clone_size: -
cdr3_nt: TGTGCCAGCAACCGAGTCGACATTCAGTACTTC
cdr3_aa: CASNRVDIQYF

d_call: TRBD1
v_call: TRBV18
j_call: TRBJ2-7
clone_size: -
cdr3_nt: TGTGCCAGCTCGCAACAGGGGTCCTCCTACGAGCAGTACTTC
cdr3_aa: CASSQQGSSYEQYF

d_call: TRBD2
v_call: TRBV29-1
j_call: TRBJ2-1
clone_size: -
cdr3_nt: TGCAGCGTCACCCCAACGCTACTAGCGGGCTACAATGAGCAGTTCTTC
cdr3_aa: CSVTPTLLAGYNEQFF

d_call: -
v_call: TRBV19
j_call: TRBJ2-7
clone_size: -
cdr3_nt: TGTGCCAGTAGTTCACAGGCTAGCTCCTACGAGCAGTACTTC
cdr3_aa: CASSSQASSYEQYF

d_call: -
v_call: TRBV7-6
j_call: TRBJ2-7
clone_size: -
cdr3_nt: TGTGCCAGCAGCCCCCGGTCGAGAGCCACTTCCGAGCAGTACTTC
cdr3_aa: CASSPRSRATSEQYF

d_call: TRBD2
v_call: TRBV9
j_call: TRBJ2-1
clone_size: few
cdr3_nt: TGTGCCAGCAGCGTTACCGCGGGAGGCAGGAATGGGCAGTTCTTC
cdr3_aa: CASSVTAGGRNGQFF

d_call: TRBD1
v_call: TRBV5-1
j_call: TRBJ1-3
clone_size: -
cdr3_nt: TGCGCCAGCAGCTTGGAGGGGGCTCCCTCTGGAAACACCATATATTTT
cdr3_aa: CASSLEGAPSGNTIYF

d_call: -
v_call: TRBV27
j_call: TRBJ1-4
clone_size: -
cdr3_nt: TGTGCCAGCAGTTTAAACGGGAGAGAGAATGAAAAACTGTTTTTT
cdr3_aa: CASSLNGRENEKLFF

d_call: TRBD1
v_call: TRBV6-5
j_call: TRBJ1-5
clone_size: -
cdr3_nt: TGTGCCAGCAGGACAGGGGGTCAGCCCCAGCATTTT
cdr3_aa: CASRTGGQPQHF

d_call: -
v_call: TRBV20-1
j_call: TRBJ2-3
clone_size: -
cdr3_nt: TGCAGTGCTCCCGTGAGGGCTACGCAGTATTTT
cdr3_aa: CSAPVRATQYF

d_call: -
v_call: TRBV2
j_call: TRBJ2-7
clone_size: few
cdr3_nt: TGTGCCAGCATCATCGAGAGGGGACACTCCTACGAGCAGTACTTC
cdr3_aa: CASIIERGHSYEQYF